A selection of T cell receptor beta chains follows, all from one sample in a study of molecular identifiers for immune sequencing clone quantification. TCRdb itself ran the PCR reads through MiXCR, one entry per CDR3 protein. The sample contains 68,000 or so distinct CDR3 sequences, around 17% of which appear only once. Sequenced sample: naive CD8+ T cells from blood, with Jurkat cell RNA spiked in. These receptors were obtained from a human donor in good health. Some libraries in this study had Jurkat cell RNA spiked in. CDR3s include the opening cysteine and the closing phenylalanine or tryptophan. Fields, in order: D gene, CDR3 length, V gene, clone size, J gene, CDR3 DNA, CDR3 protein. D genes are given only for firm matches. The listing skips clone size in some rows; elsewhere it reads once, few, many or a size class.

D: TRBD1
length: 15
V: TRBV28
size: few
J: TRBJ1-2
DNA: TGTGCCAGCAGTTTATCCGGGACAGGGGTCTATGGCTACACCTTC
CDR3: CASSLSGTGVYGYTF

D: TRBD2
length: 15
V: TRBV29-1
size: NA
J: TRBJ2-1
DNA: TGCAGCGGGGAACGCTCGGGAGGGCCCTCCAATGAGCAGTTCTTC
CDR3: CSGERSGGPSNEQFF

D: TRBD2
length: 17
V: TRBV13
size: NA
J: TRBJ2-1
DNA: TGTGCCAGCAGCTTAGAGCTAGCGGGAGAACCGATGAATGAGCAGTTCTTC
CDR3: CASSLELAGEPMNEQFF

D: NA
length: 17
V: TRBV7-9
size: many
J: TRBJ2-4
DNA: TGTGCCAGCAGCCAGGGGGGAAGGGGGCTGACCAAAAACATTCAGTACTTC
CDR3: CASSQGGRGLTKNIQYF

D: NA
length: 18
V: TRBV5-6
size: many
J: TRBJ1-6
DNA: TGTGCCAGCAGCTTGGGAGCCCGGGTTGAGTTCTATAATTCACCCCTCCACTTT
CDR3: CASSLGARVEFYNSPLHF

D: NA
length: 18
V: TRBV6-2/TRBV6-3
size: many
J: TRBJ1-2
DNA: TGTGCCAGCAGTTATCGGATCGGGCCACAAGAAAAGTCCTATGGCTACACCTTC
CDR3: CASSYRIGPQEKSYGYTF

D: TRBD2
length: 16
V: TRBV12-3/TRBV12-4
size: many
J: TRBJ2-1
DNA: TGTGCCAGCAGCGGGGACTACCCACGGAAATCGGATGAGCAGTTCTTC
CDR3: CASSGDYPRKSDEQFF

D: TRBD2
length: 19
V: TRBV9
size: many
J: TRBJ2-1
DNA: TGTGCCAGCAGCGTAGCCGTCGGAGCGGGAGAAAGGAAATACAATGAGCAGTTCTTC
CDR3: CASSVAVGAGERKYNEQFF

D: TRBD1
length: 14
V: TRBV28
size: many
J: TRBJ2-5
DNA: TGTGCCAGCAGTTTGACAGGGGAACAAGAGACCCAGTACTTC
CDR3: CASSLTGEQETQYF

D: NA
length: 14
V: TRBV30
size: many
J: TRBJ2-1
DNA: TGTGCCTGGAGTTACAGCTCGTCATACAATGAGCAGTTCTTC
CDR3: CAWSYSSSYNEQFF

D: NA
length: 16
V: TRBV4-1
size: NA
J: TRBJ2-7
DNA: TGTGCCAGCAGCCAAGACGACAGGCCATACTCCTACGAGCAGTACTTC
CDR3: CASSQDDRPYSYEQYF

D: TRBD2
length: 20
V: TRBV7-8
size: many
J: TRBJ2-1
DNA: TGTGCCAGCAGCTTACCCTGGGAGGGGCGAGGTAGCGGGAGGGCCGTTGAGCAGTTCTTC
CDR3: CASSLPWEGRGSGRAVEQFF

D: TRBD1
length: 14
V: TRBV13
size: many
J: TRBJ2-1
DNA: TGTGCCAGCAGCAGAGGACAGGGAAGAAATGAGCAGTTCTTC
CDR3: CASSRGQGRNEQFF

D: TRBD2
length: 14
V: TRBV27
size: many
J: TRBJ2-7
DNA: TGTGCCAGCAGTTTTTCGCGGGGGACCTACGAGCAGTACTTC
CDR3: CASSFSRGTYEQYF

D: NA
length: 15
V: TRBV27
size: many
J: TRBJ2-2
DNA: TGTGCCAGCAGTTTGGGGGCTTCGAACACCGGGGAGCTGTTTTTT
CDR3: CASSLGASNTGELFF

D: NA
length: 14
V: TRBV4-2
size: many
J: TRBJ2-1
DNA: TGTGCCAGCAGCCAGCTGGAGGGCCCCAATGAGCAGTTCTTC
CDR3: CASSQLEGPNEQFF

D: NA
length: 14
V: TRBV4-1
size: many
J: TRBJ2-7
DNA: TGCGCCAGCAGCCAAGGCGCAGGGTCCTACGAGCAGTACTTC
CDR3: CASSQGAGSYEQYF

D: NA
length: 14
V: TRBV30
size: many
J: TRBJ2-3
DNA: TGTGCCTGGAGTACCGCTGCGGGCACAGATACGCAGTATTTT
CDR3: CAWSTAAGTDTQYF

D: TRBD1
length: 15
V: TRBV7-8
size: many
J: TRBJ2-3
DNA: TGTGCCAGCAGCACCAGACAGGGTCGCCCAGATACGCAGTATTTT
CDR3: CASSTRQGRPDTQYF

D: TRBD2
length: 17
V: TRBV29-1
size: NA
J: TRBJ2-1
DNA: TGCAGCATTGAAGATCGGGGTAGCGGGAGCTCCTACAATGAGCGGTTCTTC
CDR3: CSIEDRGSGSSYNERFF

D: TRBD1
length: 14
V: TRBV12-3/TRBV12-4
size: many
J: TRBJ2-3
DNA: TGTGCCAGCTTACCGGGACAGCTAACAGATACGCAGTATTTT
CDR3: CASLPGQLTDTQYF

D: NA
length: 18
V: TRBV2
size: many
J: TRBJ2-2
DNA: TGTGCCAGCAGTGAAGCGATAATTGGACAGCCAAACACCGGGGAGCTGTTTTTT
CDR3: CASSEAIIGQPNTGELFF

D: TRBD1
length: 16
V: TRBV4-3
size: many
J: TRBJ2-3
DNA: TGCGCCAGCAGCCAAGCACCAGGGGGCTTTATTGATACGCAGTATTTT
CDR3: CASSQAPGGFIDTQYF

D: TRBD1
length: 14
V: TRBV7-9
size: many
J: TRBJ2-5
DNA: TGTGCCAGCAGTCCAGGGACAGTCCAAGAGACCCAGTACTTC
CDR3: CASSPGTVQETQYF

D: NA
length: 14
V: TRBV11-2
size: many
J: TRBJ2-3
DNA: TGTGCCAGCAGCTTAGAGGTAGCGAGGGATACGCAGTATTTT
CDR3: CASSLEVARDTQYF

D: TRBD2
length: 16
V: TRBV27
size: once
J: TRBJ2-3
DNA: TGTGCCAGCAGTTTATTGTTGACTAGCGGCACAGATACGCAGTATTTT
CDR3: CASSLLLTSGTDTQYF

D: NA
length: 14
V: TRBV4-2
size: many
J: TRBJ2-1
DNA: TGTGCCAGCAGCCACGTCGGGATGTCAAATGAGCAGTTCTTC
CDR3: CASSHVGMSNEQFF

D: NA
length: 15
V: TRBV7-8
size: many
J: TRBJ2-3
DNA: TGTGCCAGCAGCTTAGCAGGGGGATACACAGATACGCAGTATTTT
CDR3: CASSLAGGYTDTQYF

D: TRBD1
length: 15
V: TRBV29-1
size: many
J: TRBJ2-7
DNA: TGCAGCGTTGCACGATCCGGGACAGGCTCCTACGAGCAGTACTTC
CDR3: CSVARSGTGSYEQYF